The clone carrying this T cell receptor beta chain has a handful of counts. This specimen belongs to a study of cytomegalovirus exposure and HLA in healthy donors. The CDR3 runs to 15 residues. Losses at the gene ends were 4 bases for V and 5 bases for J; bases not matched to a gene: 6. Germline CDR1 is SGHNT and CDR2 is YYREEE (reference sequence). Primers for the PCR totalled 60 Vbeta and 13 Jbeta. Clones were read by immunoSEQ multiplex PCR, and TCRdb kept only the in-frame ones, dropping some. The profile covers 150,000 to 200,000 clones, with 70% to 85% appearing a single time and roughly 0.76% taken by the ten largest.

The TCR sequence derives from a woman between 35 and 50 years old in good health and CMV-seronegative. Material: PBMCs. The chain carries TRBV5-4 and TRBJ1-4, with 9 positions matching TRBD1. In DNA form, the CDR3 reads TGTGCCAGCAGCCTTACAGGGGGCATGAATGAAAAACTGTTTTTT. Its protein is CASSLTGGMNEKLFF. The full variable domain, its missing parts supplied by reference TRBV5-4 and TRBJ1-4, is ETGVTQSPTHLIKTRGQQVTLRCSSQSGHNTVSWYQQALGQGPQFIFQYYREEENGRGNFPPRFSGLQFPNYSSELNVNALELDDSALYLCASSLTGGMNEKLFFGSGTQLSVL.